This entry lists 10 T cell receptor beta chains sequenced from one sample in a study of post-analysis software for immune sequencing data. Overall study results and limits: The study found TRBV5-6, TRBV5-1 and TRBV20-1 among about five TRBV segments more frequent in patients than controls.

Their specific antigens are unknown. Unique molecular identifiers had been added to the TCR beta cDNA libraries. One entry per CDR3 protein, called by TCRdb with MiXCR from the PCR reads. The data contain 450,000 to 700,000 distinct CDR3 sequences, 40% to 50% of them singletons. Sequencing was done on a sample of blood. Receptor source: a girl between 10 and 17 years old with multiple sclerosis.

This clonotype was counted a few times. The chain links TRBV3-1 to TRBJ1-2; D gene uncertain. From germline, CDR1 is LGHDT and CDR2 YNNKEL (reference sequence). The CDR3 has 12 residues. Deletions cut 0 bases from V and 9 bases from J, with 8 bases between. The CDR3 coding sequence is TGTGCCAGCAGCCAAGATAATAGGCGCTACACCTTC. It translates to CASSQDNRRYTF.

The chain couples TRBV5-1 to TRBJ1-2; 9 nucleotides line up with TRBD1. Germline V gene data show CDR1 as SGHRS and CDR2 as YFSETQ. There are 13 residues in the CDR3. The trim removed 7 bases at V and 3 bases at J, leaving 4 bases unmatched. The CDR3 protein is CASGGQGYYGYTF. The CDR3 nucleotides read TGCGCCAGCGGAGGACAGGGGTACTATGGCTACACCTTC.

V usage is TRBV13 and J usage is TRBJ2-5, with D unresolved. The J call may be in error: the DNA end matches TRBJ2-7 better. This CDR3 is built from 13 residues. CDR1 and CDR2 from the germline V gene are PRHDT and FYEKMQ (reference sequence). The CDR3 sequence: CASSLFGSNEQYF. Written as DNA, the CDR3 is TGTGCCAGCAGCTTATTTGGCAGCAACGAGCAGTACTTC.

CDR3 bases: TGTGCCAGCAGTTCAAGGGGCGGGAGGGCCCCCTACGAGCAGTACTTC. Encoded protein: CASSSRGGRAPYEQYF. V is TRBV28 and J is TRBJ2-7, with 9 bases lining up with TRBD2. The length of the CDR3 is 16 residues. The germline gives CDR1 MDHEN, CDR2 SYDVKM. Trimming cost V 4 bases and J 2 bases; bases outside gene matches: 9.

Comment on this clonotype: A much larger clone differs from this one at a single base, so this may be a read error. For the CDR3, the DNA is TGTGTCAGCAGTCCACAGGGACCCTACGAGCAGTACTTC. It specifies CVSSPQGPYEQYF. The V call is TRBV12-3 or TRBV12-4, the J call TRBJ2-7; tentatively, D is TRBD1 (6 bases). The CDR3 runs to 13 residues.

The chain uses TRBV10-3 and TRBJ1-2; D is unresolved. Germline V gene sequence: CDR1 ENHRY, CDR2 SYGVKD. The germline V and J ends were trimmed by 11 bases and 6 bases, with 31 bases remaining between them. The CDR3 is 17 residues long. The CDR3 protein is CAPTGLPKTDGLHGYTF. In DNA form, the CDR3 reads TGTGCCCCCACGGGCCTCCCAAAGACGGACGGTCTTCATGGCTACACCTTC.

The chain is built from TRBV7-9 and TRBJ2-3, with D possibly TRBD2 on 5 matching bases. V was cut by 1 base and J by 2 bases, with 7 bases left in between. CDR3 size: 14 residues. Looked up from germline, CDR1 is SEHNR and CDR2 is FQNEAQ (reference sequence). DNA for the CDR3: TGTGCCAGCAGCTTAGGGCGGGTCACAGATACGCAGTATTTT. This codes for CASSLGRVTDTQYF.

This clonotype was picked up a small number of times. The CDR3 spells CASSRLAGGVDEQFF. In DNA, the CDR3 is TGCGCCAGCAGCCGGCTAGCGGGGGGCGTCGATGAGCAGTTCTTC. V gene TRBV5-1 combines with J gene TRBJ2-1, with 11 bases lining up with TRBD2. The germline V gene has CDR1 SGHRS and CDR2 YFSETQ. V shed 4 bases and J 8 bases; nucleotides not matched to a gene: 8. This CDR3 is 15 amino acids long.

As regards this clonotype: This may be a read error: a much more frequent sequence differs by one nucleotide. V gene TRBV6-4 combines with J gene TRBJ2-1, with 11 nucleotides matching TRBD2. Germline CDR1 and CDR2: MRHNA and SNTAGT. This CDR3 region has 15 residues. The CDR3: CAGSEGTSGHNEQFF. CDR3 sequence (DNA): TGTGCCGGCAGTGAAGGGACTAGCGGCCACAATGAGCAGTTCTTC.

The rearrangement joins TRBV29-1 to TRBJ2-1; TRBD2 matches 7 bases. From germline, CDR1 is SQVTM and CDR2 ANQGSEA. Losses at the gene ends were 5 bases for V and 6 bases for J; bases not matched to a gene: 1. CDR3 length: 11 amino acids. The CDR3 DNA reads as TGCAGCGTTACTAGCGCCAATGAGCAGTTCTTC. Translating gives CSVTSANEQFF.